The clone carrying this T cell receptor beta chain was seen a few times. No antigen is known for it. V was pared by 5 bases and J by 8 bases, with 21 bases between. CDR1 and CDR2 (germline): MNHEY, SMNVEV (reference sequence). The CDR3 extends over 15 amino acids. The data were obtained in a study of vaccination and CD4 T cells after COVID-19. Study-wide context: Each control culture was treated with a CEFX pool, an HIV-1 Nef pool, or no peptide.

An Oncomine TCR Beta short-read assay was used to sequence the DNA from cultured CD4+ T cells. Each CDR3 protein is one row after TCRdb ran MiXCR on the PCR reads. The sample includes 10,000 to 15,000 distinct CDR3 sequences, about two fifths of them seen just once. Treatment described: roughly 10-day PBMC culture with coronavirus spike peptide pools or control peptides (ViraFEST assay). Whole-study findings and limits: Median counts of SARS-CoV-2-reactive clonotypes increased from roughly 22 to 38; this difference was not significant. Spike mono-reactive clones accounted for 304 of the 307 vaccine-specific clones found in convalescent patients.

The sequencing here drew on CD4+ T cells from blood, cultured in vitro, taken before SARS-CoV-2 vaccination. This clonotype originated in a human donor who had recovered from COVID-19. The chain couples TRBV27 to TRBJ1-2, with D possibly matching TRBD1 (5 bases). The CDR3 nucleotides are TGTGCCAGCAGTCTCAAATCGACCGGGACGGGCGGCTACACCTTC. Protein product: CASSLKSTGTGGYTF.